The 8 T cell receptor beta chains presented below share a single source sample, sequenced in a study of blood T cells in healthy people across ages. A second about 7 to 12 cycle PCR used barcoded and J-beta primers. TCRdb ran MiXCR on the 5' RACE reads and lists one entry per CDR3 protein. The sample includes roughly 1,100,000 distinct CDR3 sequences, approximately 25% seen only once; the top ten take about 0.8%. Another study also made use of these data, one on T cells of mothers and their children.

The sequenced material came from blood. All receptors come from a girl aged 2 to 9 in good health.

The genes are TRBV7-8 and TRBJ2-5; no clear D. The J call is uncertain, as TRBJ2-1 better fits the DNA end. This CDR3 is 17 amino acids long. Germline values: CDR1 SGHVS, CDR2 FQNEAQ. DNA for the CDR3: TGTGCCAGCAGCTTAGCCCCAGGACGTCCGGGTTTGAATGAGCAGTTCTTC. Protein product: CASSLAPGRPGLNEQFF.

The rearrangement joins TRBV28 to TRBJ2-2; TRBD2 matches 11 bases. CDR1 and CDR2 from the germline V gene are MDHEN and SYDVKM. Unmatched junction bases numbered 5, after V lost 4 bases and J lost 4 bases. The CDR3 has 16 residues. The CDR3 region is CASSSVAGGTTGELFF. The CDR3 DNA sequence: TGTGCCAGCAGTTCGGTAGCGGGGGGGACCACCGGGGAGCTGTTTTTT.

This clonotype has more than one count but fewer than ten. The rearrangement uses TRBV29-1 and TRBJ2-5, with 12 positions matching TRBD1. Unmatched junction bases numbered 9, after V lost 7 bases and J lost 3 bases. This CDR3 is built from 15 residues. CDR1 is SQVTM, CDR2 ANQGSEA, per germline. The CDR3 sequence is CSAPPGTGGKETQYF. CDR3 DNA sequence: TGCAGCGCACCTCCCGGGACAGGGGGCAAAGAGACCCAGTACTTC.

This clonotype was seen more than once but under ten times. The chain combines TRBV12-3 or TRBV12-4 with TRBJ2-5, with D tentatively TRBD1 or TRBD2 (7 bases each). The CDR3 spans 15 residues. V shed 6 bases and J shed 4 bases, with 18 bases lying between them. The CDR3 DNA sequence: TGTGCCAGCAGCCCGTCTGACAGGGAGGGAGAGACCCAGTACTTC. It codes for CASSPSDREGETQYF.

This clonotype was recorded only once. The chain combines TRBV7-6 with TRBJ1-5; D is ambiguous. The germline V gene encodes CDR1 SGHVS and CDR2 FNYEAQ. The V end was cut by 8 bases, the J end by 5 bases, with 10 bases between. CDR3 size: 12 residues. The CDR3 loop is CASRGVDQPQHF. Written as DNA, the CDR3 is TGTGCCAGCCGGGGAGTCGATCAGCCCCAGCATTTT.

The chain couples TRBV20-1 to TRBJ2-5; D not resolved. Judging by the DNA end, TRBJ2-7 fits better; the J call may be wrong. Germline V gene lookup returns CDR1 DFQATT and CDR2 SNEGSKA (reference sequence). The CDR3 has 13 amino acids. The CDR3 sequence: CSARDAGTYEQYF. The CDR3 bases are TGCAGTGCTAGAGATGCTGGAACCTACGAGCAGTACTTC.

This clonotype appeared many times. The germline gene is not matched at one end of the junction; a read error may be the cause. This chain joins TRBV12-3 or TRBV12-4 and TRBJ1-1, with unresolved D. This CDR3 comprises 12 residues. For the CDR3, the DNA is TGTGCCAGCAGCTTAGTCGGCGGTGAAGCTTTCTTT. Its translation: CASSLVGGEAFF.

V is TRBV20-1 and J is TRBJ2-4, with 7 bases matching TRBD2. The ends lost 3 bases at V and 9 bases at J; junction bases unmatched: 5. The CDR3 is made up of 12 amino acids. Germline CDR1 reads DFQATT; CDR2 reads SNEGSKA (reference sequence). CDR3: CSARGGGGIQYF. Written as DNA, the CDR3 is TGCAGTGCTAGGGGCGGGGGTGGCATTCAGTACTTC.